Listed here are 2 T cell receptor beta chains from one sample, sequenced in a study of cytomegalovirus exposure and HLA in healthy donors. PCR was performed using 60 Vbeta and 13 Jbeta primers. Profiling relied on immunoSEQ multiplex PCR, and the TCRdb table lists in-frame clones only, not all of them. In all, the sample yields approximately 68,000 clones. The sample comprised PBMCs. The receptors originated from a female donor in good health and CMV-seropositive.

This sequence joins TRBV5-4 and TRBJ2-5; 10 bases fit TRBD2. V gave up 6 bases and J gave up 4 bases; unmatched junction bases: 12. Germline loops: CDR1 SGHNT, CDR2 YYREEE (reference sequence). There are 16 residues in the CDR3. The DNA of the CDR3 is TGTGCCAGCACTTCGAAACAGCGGGGGGGTAGAGAGACCCAGTACTTC. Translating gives CASTSKQRGGRETQYF. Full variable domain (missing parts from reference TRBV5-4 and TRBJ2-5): ETGVTQSPTHLIKTRGQQVTLRCSSQSGHNTVSWYQQALGQGPQFIFQYYREEENGRGNFPPRFSGLQFPNYSSELNVNALELDDSALYLCASTSKQRGGRETQYFGPGTRLLVL.

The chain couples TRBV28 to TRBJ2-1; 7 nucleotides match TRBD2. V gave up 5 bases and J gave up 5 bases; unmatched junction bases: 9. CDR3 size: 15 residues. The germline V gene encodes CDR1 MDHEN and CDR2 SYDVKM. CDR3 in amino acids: CASSPRAGRNNEQFF. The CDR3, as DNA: TGTGCCAGCAGTCCGAGAGCGGGAAGGAACAATGAGCAGTTCTTC. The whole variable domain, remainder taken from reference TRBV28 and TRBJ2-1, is DVKVTQSSRYLVKRTGEKVFLECVQDMDHENMFWYRQDPGLGLRLIYFSYDVKMKEKGDIPEGYSVSREKKERFSLILESASTNQTSMYLCASSPRAGRNNEQFFGPGTRLTVL.